The next 32 T cell receptor beta chains were all read from a single sample in a study of control samples from healthy donors and cancer patients. Generated by immunoSEQ multiplex PCR, the TCRdb table keeps only in-frame clones and is missing some. The table includes about 40,000 clones, roughly 90% detected once. Specimen: blood. These receptors all stem from a woman in her forties or fifties in good health.

CDR3 in amino acids: CASSANRRISGNTIYF. The CDR3 region has the DNA TGTGCCAGCAGTGCTAACAGACGGATCTCTGGAAACACCATATATTTT. This chain connects TRBV7-9 to TRBJ1-3, with D hard to call. Trimming shortened V by 6 bases and J by 0 bases, and 15 bases separated the two germline ends. CDR3 length: 16 residues. Looked up from germline, CDR1 is SEHNR and CDR2 is FQNEAQ (reference sequence).

In DNA, the CDR3 is TGTGCCAGCAGCTTGGGTATGGACAGGGTCTCGAACATTCAGTACTTC. Translating gives CASSLGMDRVSNIQYF. The J gene is TRBJ2-4, the V gene TRBV5-4, with 8 bases matching TRBD1. Trimming took 0 bases from V and 7 from J; bases not matched to a gene: 9. Germline-derived CDR1 and CDR2 are SGHNT and YYREEE (reference sequence). The CDR3 covers 16 residues.

The chain employs TRBV6-5 and TRBJ1-4; unclear D gene. The germline CDR1 and CDR2 sequences are MNHEY and SVGAGI. V lost 8 bases and J lost 7, with 14 bases in between. This CDR3 is 13 amino acids long. CDR3: CASRPYGIEKLFF. The CDR3 DNA reads TGTGCCAGCCGACCGTACGGGATTGAAAAACTGTTTTTT.

The V call is TRBV12-3 or TRBV12-4, the J call TRBJ1-1; no clear D. The CDR3 spans 13 residues. V lost 5 bases and J 3 bases, leaving 10 bases between the germline ends. As DNA, the CDR3 is TGTGCCAGCAGTGTCGGGGATTACACTGAAGCTTTCTTT. Translated, it gives CASSVGDYTEAFF.

The table lists this clone with a count of one. The chain is built from TRBV19 and TRBJ1-3; D is ambiguous. V dropped 10 bases and J dropped 0 bases, with 13 bases sitting between them. This CDR3 comprises 14 residues. CDR1 is LNHDA, CDR2 SQIVND, per germline (reference sequence). The CDR3 spells CATGGDYSGNTIYF. CDR3 DNA sequence: TGTGCCACCGGTGGGGATTACTCTGGAAACACCATATATTTT. The full variable domain, with the rest looked up from reference TRBV19 and TRBJ1-3, is DGGITQSPKYLFRKEGQNVTLSCEQNLNHDAMYWYRQDPGQGLRLIYYSQIVNDFQKGDIAEGYSVSREKKESFPLTVTSAQKNPTAFYLCATGGDYSGNTIYFGEGSWLTVV.

The V gene is TRBV6-5, the J gene TRBJ1-1, with D possibly matching TRBD1 (6 bases). Trimming removed 5 bases from V and 10 bases from J, with 17 bases in between. Germline V gene lookup returns CDR1 MNHEY and CDR2 SVGAGI. The CDR3 sequence is 13 residues long. This CDR3 is CASSLRVGGTAFF. The CDR3, as DNA: TGTGCCAGCAGTCTCCGCGTGGGGGGCACAGCTTTCTTT.

To note about this clone: This same CDR3 is encoded by further DNA sequences in the sample. The chain employs TRBV5-4 and TRBJ2-7; D is possibly TRBD2 (7 bases). CDR3 size: 15 residues. Trimming took 0 bases from V and 7 from J, leaving 17 bases between them. CDR1 SGHNT and CDR2 YYREEE come from the germline V gene (reference sequence). CDR3 in DNA: TGTGCCAGCAGCTTGGAGGGGCCGAGGGGGGGGGAGCAGTACTTC. It yields the protein CASSLEGPRGGEQYF.

The chain employs TRBV27 and TRBJ2-7, with a possible D match to TRBD2 (6 bases). V was shortened by 5 bases and J by 7 bases, with 15 bases between the two germline ends. CDR1 MNHEY and CDR2 SMNVEV come from the germline V gene (reference sequence). The CDR3 has 13 residues. Here the CDR3 reads CASSRSGGEEQYF. The CDR3 bases are TGTGCCAGCAGTCGCTCTGGAGGGGAAGAGCAGTACTTC.

This rearrangement joins TRBV6-2 or TRBV6-3 to TRBJ1-2; 7 nucleotides line up with TRBD1. The junction had 4 bases not matched to a gene; V was cut back by 4 bases and J by 8 bases. The CDR3 consists of 12 residues. The germline V gene encodes CDR1 MNHEY and CDR2 SVGEGT. CDR3 in DNA: TGTGCCAGCAGTTCCAGACAGGGAGGCTACACCTTC. Its translation: CASSSRQGGYTF.

The gene calls are TRBV9 and TRBJ1-1, with 7 bases identical to TRBD1. The CDR3 covers 15 residues. V lost 4 bases, J lost 4 bases, and 10 bases stayed unmatched. Germline lookup yields CDR1 SGDLS and CDR2 YYNGEE. The chain's CDR3 is CASSPRQGSGTEAFF. For the CDR3, the DNA is TGTGCCAGCAGCCCCCGACAGGGAAGCGGCACTGAAGCTTTCTTT.

This rearrangement joins TRBV5-1 to TRBJ2-1; D possibly matches TRBD1 or TRBD2 (5 bases each). V gave up 0 bases and J gave up 9 bases, with 19 bases separating them. The CDR3 runs 16 residues. Germline V CDR1 and CDR2: SGHRS, YFSETQ. As DNA, the CDR3 is TGCGCCAGCAGCTTGGGGACAAGCCCGGGGTATGGTGAGCAGTTCTTC. Amino acid sequence: CASSLGTSPGYGEQFF. The full variable domain, rest sourced from reference TRBV5-1 and TRBJ2-1, is KAGVTQTPRYLIKTRGQQVTLSCSPISGHRSVSWYQQTPGQGLQFLFEYFSETQRNKGNFPGRFSGRQFSNSRSEMNVSTLELGDSALYLCASSLGTSPGYGEQFFGPGTRLTVL.

This clone is judged medium-sized. This sequence joins TRBV5-4 and TRBJ1-2; the match to TRBD1 covers 7 bases. There are 15 residues in the CDR3. The V and J ends lost 4 bases and 6 bases, in that order; junction bases with no gene match: 12. CDR1 is SGHNT, CDR2 YYREEE, per germline (reference sequence). In nucleotides, the CDR3 is TGTGCCAGCAGCCCCGAAGGGGGCTGGATGGATGGCTACACCTTC. Protein: CASSPEGGWMDGYTF.

V is TRBV5-1 and J is TRBJ2-3; 8 nucleotides align to TRBD2. Trimming took 4 bases from V and 2 from J; bases not matched to a gene: 9. The CDR3 is 16 residues long. CDR1 is SGHRS and CDR2 is YFSETQ in the germline V gene. The CDR3 DNA reads as TGCGCCAGCAGCAGGACGGGACTAGATAACACAGATACGCAGTATTTT. It translates to CASSRTGLDNTDTQYF. The complete variable domain, with remaining parts taken from reference TRBV5-1 and TRBJ2-3, reads KAGVTQTPRYLIKTRGQQVTLSCSPISGHRSVSWYQQTPGQGLQFLFEYFSETQRNKGNFPGRFSGRQFSNSRSEMNVSTLELGDSALYLCASSRTGLDNTDTQYFGPGTRLTVL.

The chain couples TRBV2 to TRBJ1-5; possibly TRBD1 for D (5 bases). The CDR3 is 14 residues long. Germline V gives CDR1 SNHLY, CDR2 FYNNEI. V was trimmed by 4 bases and J by 7 bases, leaving 14 bases between them. The CDR3 region is CASSAQGGVQPQHF. Written as DNA, the CDR3 is TGTGCCAGCAGTGCCCAGGGAGGCGTACAGCCCCAGCATTTT.

This clone was detected only once. The gene calls are TRBV29-1 and TRBJ2-3; 9 positions match TRBD2. Germline CDR1 reads SQVTM; CDR2 reads ANQGSEA. This CDR3 contains 14 residues. Trimming cost V 2 bases and J 2 bases; bases outside gene matches: 2. The CDR3 nucleotides read TGCAGCGTTGAACCTAGCGGGGTCACAGATACGCAGTATTTT. Its translation is CSVEPSGVTDTQYF.

The count of this clone is one. The V call is TRBV29-1, the J call TRBJ2-3, with D maybe TRBD1 (5 bases). Trimming removed 6 bases from V and 4 bases from J, with 11 bases in between. Germline assignment: CDR1 SQVTM and CDR2 ANQGSEA. The CDR3 is made up of 12 amino acids. CDR3 nucleotides: TGCAGCGTCGCCCGGACATCAGATACGCAGTATTTT. Its protein product is CSVARTSDTQYF.

The chain employs TRBV7-6 and TRBJ1-1, with no clear D. In germline, CDR1 is SGHVS, CDR2 FNYEAQ. The CDR3 totals 20 residues. Trimming stripped 1 base from V and 3 bases from J, with 27 bases between. The CDR3 DNA sequence: TGTGCCAGCAGCTTAGTTGGATTGACTTGGTTGGGCGAAAGGGACACTGAAGCTTTCTTT. Translation gives CASSLVGLTWLGERDTEAFF.

A note on this clone: Mismatch with germline at one junction end may stem from a read error. The chain links TRBV9 to TRBJ2-1, with 9 positions matching TRBD2. Germline V gives CDR1 SGDLS, CDR2 YYNGEE. The CDR3 runs to 14 residues. For the CDR3, the DNA is TGTGCCCGCAGCGTACGGCGGGGGGGGAATGAGCAGTTCTTC. This encodes CARSVRRGGNEQFF.

The genes are TRBV4-2 and TRBJ2-1; D ambiguous. The CDR3 consists of 11 residues. Looked up from germline, CDR1 is LGHNA and CDR2 is YNFKEQ. V lost 5 bases to trimming and J lost 8 bases, with 7 bases between them. The CDR3 is CASSTVDEQFF. For the CDR3, the DNA is TGTGCCAGCAGCACAGTGGATGAGCAGTTCTTC.

The chain recombines TRBV28 with TRBJ1-5, with D uncertain. Germline V CDR1 and CDR2: MDHEN, SYDVKM. V was pared by 8 bases and J by 6 bases, with 11 bases between. This CDR3 has 12 amino acids. CDR3 in amino acids: CASQSGPQPQHF. The DNA of the CDR3 is TGTGCCAGCCAGTCAGGCCCTCAGCCCCAGCATTTT.

The CDR3 spells CASSRQSPNEKLFF. In nucleotides, the CDR3 is TGTGCCAGCAGTCGGCAGTCGCCTAATGAAAAACTGTTTTTT. The rearrangement joins TRBV7-2 to TRBJ1-4; D uncertain. V dropped 6 bases and J dropped 3 bases, with 11 bases sitting between them. CDR3 length equals 14 residues. Germline CDR1 reads SGHTA; CDR2 reads FQGNSA.

This chain links TRBV28 with TRBJ1-2; 7 bases are a match to TRBD1. V gave up 3 bases and J gave up 11 bases; unmatched junction bases: 12. Germline lookup yields CDR1 MDHEN and CDR2 SYDVKM. This CDR3 is built from 14 residues. The CDR3 is CASSLAAGRGGYTF. The CDR3, as DNA: TGTGCCAGCAGTTTGGCGGCCGGCAGGGGGGGTTACACCTTC.

This rearrangement joins TRBV7-3 to TRBJ2-7; TRBD2 matches 12 bases. V was clipped by 3 bases and J by 4 bases; unmatched bases: 4. Germline lookup yields CDR1 SGHTA and CDR2 FQGTGA. This CDR3 is 15 amino acids long. This CDR3 is CASSFGLAGIYEQYF. CDR3 nucleotides: TGTGCCAGCAGCTTTGGACTAGCGGGGATTTACGAGCAGTACTTC.

This clone was detected once. J is TRBJ1-4 and V is TRBV7-9; D is undetermined. Germline CDR1 SEHNR, CDR2 FQNEAQ (reference sequence). The CDR3 totals 14 residues. Between the trimmed V and J ends, which lost 2 bases and 8 bases, there was a span of 12 bases. Here the CDR3 reads CASSLTGGGEKLFF. The CDR3 DNA sequence: TGTGCCAGCAGCTTAACGGGCGGAGGGGAAAAACTGTTTTTT.

The chain has TRBV18 and TRBJ2-1, with 11 bases identical to TRBD2. CDR1 is KGHSH, CDR2 LQKENI, per germline. The CDR3 is made up of 15 amino acids. The V and J ends lost 3 bases and 8 bases, in that order; junction bases with no gene match: 6. The CDR3 bases are TGTGCCAGCTCACCTCTGACTAGCGGGGTCGATGAGCAGTTCTTC. Protein: CASSPLTSGVDEQFF.

This chain links TRBV18 with TRBJ1-2; D remains unclear. This CDR3 contains 14 residues. In germline, CDR1 is KGHSH, CDR2 LQKENI. The V and J ends lost 2 bases and 0 bases respectively, with 7 bases between them. In DNA, the CDR3 is TGTGCCAGCTCACCAGTCAGGCCTAACTATGGCTACACCTTC. Translation: CASSPVRPNYGYTF. Together with reference TRBV18 and TRBJ1-2, the CDR3 gives the full variable domain: NAGVMQNPRHLVRRRGQEARLRCSPMKGHSHVYWYRQLPEEGLKFMVYLQKENIIDESGMPKERFSAEFPKEGPSILRIQQVVRGDSAAYFCASSPVRPNYGYTFGSGTRLTVV.

The rearrangement joins TRBV7-2 to TRBJ2-2; D may be TRBD1 or TRBD2 (6 bases each). CDR3 length: 13 residues. Germline V gene sequence: CDR1 SGHTA, CDR2 FQGNSA. With 6 bases removed from V and 5 bases from J, the gap between germline ends came to 10 bases. The chain's CDR3 is CASSQGRTGELFF. In DNA, the CDR3 is TGTGCCAGCAGTCAGGGGAGGACCGGGGAGCTGTTTTTT. Looking up the rest from reference TRBV7-2 and TRBJ2-2 gives the full variable domain: GAGVSQSPSNKVTEKGKDVELRCDPISGHTALYWYRQSLGQGLEFLIYFQGNSAPDKSGLPSDRFSAERTGGSVSTLTIQRTQQEDSAVYLCASSQGRTGELFFGEGSRLTVL.

This clone appeared a few times. The chain employs TRBV10-3 and TRBJ1-5; 12 bases line up with TRBD1. V trimming: 10 bases; J trimming: 0 bases; junction bases outside the gene matches: 10. This CDR3 is 17 amino acids long. Germline-derived CDR1 and CDR2 are ENHRY and SYGVKD. The CDR3 reads CATHPGTGGYSNQPQHF. For the CDR3, the DNA is TGTGCCACCCACCCCGGGACAGGGGGCTATAGCAATCAGCCCCAGCATTTT.

This chain uses TRBV28 with TRBJ1-3; TRBD1 agrees at 7 bases. Germline assignment: CDR1 MDHEN and CDR2 SYDVKM. CDR3 length equals 17 residues. V lost 7 bases and J lost 2; bases outside the gene matches: 14. The DNA for the CDR3 is TGTGCCAGCAAGGAGGACAGGTACACTCCTCCTGGAAACACCATATATTTT. It is translated as CASKEDRYTPPGNTIYF. Combining the CDR3 with reference TRBV28 and TRBJ1-3 gives the whole variable domain DVKVTQSSRYLVKRTGEKVFLECVQDMDHENMFWYRQDPGLGLRLIYFSYDVKMKEKGDIPEGYSVSREKKERFSLILESASTNQTSMYLCASKEDRYTPPGNTIYFGEGSWLTVV.

The J gene is TRBJ1-5, the V gene TRBV2, with 7 bases identical to TRBD1. CDR1 is SNHLY, CDR2 FYNNEI, per germline. The CDR3 sequence is 15 residues long. J was trimmed by 7 bases and V by 2 bases; bases with no gene match: 8. In DNA, the CDR3 is TGTGCCAGCAGTGAACGACAGGGATTCAGGCAGCCCCAGCATTTT. Its protein is CASSERQGFRQPQHF.

The V and J genes are TRBV7-2 and TRBJ1-2, with 9 bases matching TRBD1. The CDR3 totals 14 residues. Germline V lookup: CDR1 SGHTA, CDR2 FQGNSA. V trimming: 3 bases; J trimming: 8 bases; junction bases outside the gene matches: 7. The CDR3 nucleotides are TGTGCCAGCAGCTTCCCACAGGGGGCTGGAGGCTACACCTTC. It yields the protein CASSFPQGAGGYTF.

This clone came up once. V and J are TRBV7-6 and TRBJ1-6; D unresolved. The V gene lost 1 base and the J gene lost 9 bases, with 7 bases spanning the gap. There are 13 residues in the CDR3. CDR1 is SGHVS and CDR2 is FNYEAQ in the germline V gene. This CDR3 reads CASSLGGSSPLHF. CDR3 in DNA: TGTGCCAGCAGCTTAGGCGGGAGTTCACCCCTCCACTTT.